This is a list of T cell receptor beta chains from one sample in a study of blood T cell repertoires in COVID-19. Method: immunoSEQ multiplex PCR; TCRdb's copy keeps in-frame clones and lacks some. The sample has nearly 300,000 clones; about four fifths are singletons. The specimen sequenced was peripheral blood. These receptors were taken from a human donor with COVID-19, enrolled during active disease. The donor label of this sample is uncertain. CDR3s include the opening cysteine and the closing phenylalanine or tryptophan. The order of the fields is D gene, clone size, J gene, V gene, CDR3 protein, CDR3 DNA. D genes are given only for firm matches. Only some rows state a clone size, as once, few, many or a class for expanded clones.

D: NA
size: NA
J: TRBJ1-1
V: TRBV10-3
CDR3: CAISESTGNTEAFF
DNA: TGTGCCATCAGTGAGTCGACGGGTAACACTGAAGCTTTCTTT

D: TRBD2
size: NA
J: TRBJ2-3
V: TRBV10-2
CDR3: CASKLAGGGTTDTQYF
DNA: TGCGCCAGCAAACTAGCGGGAGGGGGTACCACAGATACGCAGTATTTT

D: NA
size: NA
J: TRBJ1-2
V: TRBV28
CDR3: CASSTQGKVYGYTF
DNA: TGTGCCAGCAGTACACAGGGAAAAGTATATGGCTACACCTTC

D: NA
size: NA
J: TRBJ2-3
V: TRBV19
CDR3: CASSIYPGSADTQYF
DNA: TGTGCCAGTAGTATCTACCCCGGGTCGGCAGATACGCAGTATTTT

D: TRBD1
size: NA
J: TRBJ2-2
V: TRBV2
CDR3: CASRAPGTGGTGELFF
DNA: TGTGCCAGCAGGGCCCCCGGGACAGGGGGGACCGGGGAGCTGTTTTTT

D: TRBD1
size: NA
J: TRBJ2-7
V: TRBV28
CDR3: CASSPIETGAYEQYF
DNA: TGTGCCAGCAGTCCGATCGAGACAGGGGCCTACGAGCAGTACTTC

D: NA
size: few
J: TRBJ2-7
V: TRBV11-2
CDR3: CASSLDGDAYEQYF
DNA: TGTGCCAGCAGCTTAGACGGGGATGCCTACGAGCAGTACTTC

D: TRBD1
size: few
J: TRBJ1-2
V: TRBV5-1
CDR3: CASSLVGQETYGYTF
DNA: TGCGCCAGCAGCTTGGTGGGACAGGAGACCTATGGCTACACCTTC

D: TRBD2
size: NA
J: TRBJ2-7
V: TRBV28
CDR3: CASSLGGATAPYEQYF
DNA: TGTGCCAGCAGTTTGGGAGGGGCGACAGCACCCTACGAGCAGTACTTC

D: NA
size: NA
J: TRBJ2-7
V: TRBV7-9
CDR3: CASSLDGLVYEQYF
DNA: TGTGCCAGCAGCTTAGACGGACTCGTCTACGAGCAGTACTTC

D: TRBD1
size: NA
J: TRBJ1-6
V: TRBV7-2
CDR3: CASSLALDRVHNSPLHF
DNA: TGTGCCAGCAGCTTAGCTCTCGACAGGGTCCATAATTCACCCCTCCACTTT

D: NA
size: NA
J: TRBJ2-2
V: TRBV28
CDR3: CASSLIRGRAGELFF
DNA: TGTGCCAGCAGTCTCATTAGGGGGAGGGCCGGGGAGCTGTTTTTT

D: NA
size: NA
J: TRBJ1-3
V: TRBV4-3
CDR3: CASSQGFGGGTRNTIYF
DNA: TGCGCCAGCAGCCAAGGGTTCGGGGGGGGGACAAGAAACACCATATATTTT

D: TRBD1
size: NA
J: TRBJ1-5
V: TRBV29-1
CDR3: CSVVSGTGGSQPQHF
DNA: TGCAGCGTTGTTTCCGGGACAGGGGGCAGCCAGCCCCAGCATTTT

D: TRBD1
size: NA
J: TRBJ1-1
V: TRBV12-5
CDR3: CASGLSWDRTGGTEAFF
DNA: TGTGCTAGTGGTTTGTCTTGGGACCGGACAGGGGGCACTGAAGCTTTCTTT

D: TRBD2
size: once
J: TRBJ2-3
V: TRBV28
CDR3: CASSPPTRGGWTDTQYF
DNA: TGTGCCAGCAGTCCACCCACCCGGGGGGGGTGGACAGATACGCAGTATTTT

D: TRBD1
size: NA
J: TRBJ1-4
V: TRBV5-6
CDR3: CASSLTGERGEKLFF
DNA: TGTGCCAGCAGCTTGACAGGGGAAAGGGGTGAAAAACTGTTTTTT

D: NA
size: NA
J: TRBJ2-2
V: TRBV2
CDR3: CASSEDRVPTGELFF
DNA: TGTGCCAGCAGTGAAGACAGGGTGCCCACCGGGGAGCTGTTTTTT

D: NA
size: NA
J: TRBJ2-1
V: TRBV29-1
CDR3: CSVSRGGANEQFF
DNA: TGCAGCGTCTCGAGGGGGGGGGCCAATGAGCAGTTCTTC

D: NA
size: NA
J: TRBJ1-1
V: TRBV19
CDR3: CASKAGVYTEAFF
DNA: TGTGCCTCAAAAGCGGGGGTGTACACTGAAGCTTTCTTT

D: TRBD2
size: once
J: TRBJ2-3
V: TRBV5-1
CDR3: CASSPRVGGGTDTQYF
DNA: TGCGCCAGCAGCCCTCGGGTGGGAGGGGGCACAGATACGCAGTATTTT

D: NA
size: few
J: TRBJ1-2
V: TRBV28
CDR3: CASSFSGRSNYGYTF
DNA: TGTGCCAGCAGCTTTTCGGGGAGGTCTAACTATGGCTACACCTTC

D: NA
size: NA
J: TRBJ1-5
V: TRBV18
CDR3: CASSIREIRYSNQPQHF
DNA: TGTGCCAGCTCGATAAGGGAGATCCGATATAGCAATCAGCCCCAGCATTTT

D: NA
size: NA
J: TRBJ1-1
V: TRBV30
CDR3: CAWVSWEAFF
DNA: TGTGCCTGGGTTAGCTGGGAAGCTTTCTTT

D: NA
size: few
J: TRBJ2-2
V: TRBV5-1
CDR3: CASSSELARRTGELFF
DNA: TGCGCCAGCAGCTCAGAGTTGGCTCGGAGGACCGGGGAGCTGTTTTTT

D: TRBD1
size: NA
J: TRBJ2-5
V: TRBV15
CDR3: CATSRPPGQGTETQYF
DNA: TGTGCCACCAGCAGACCCCCGGGACAGGGGACAGAGACCCAGTACTTC

D: TRBD2
size: once
J: TRBJ2-1
V: TRBV5-1
CDR3: CASSRSGGGGYNEQFF
DNA: TGCGCCAGCAGCCGTTCTGGTGGCGGGGGTTACAATGAGCAGTTCTTC

D: NA
size: NA
J: TRBJ2-2
V: TRBV7-9
CDR3: CASSLLGSTGELFF
DNA: TGTGCCAGCAGCCTACTCGGGAGCACCGGGGAGCTGTTTTTT